One sample yielded the 2 T cell receptor beta chains listed below, sequenced in a study of CD8 T cells in ankylosing spondylitis. Study conclusions and caveats: It appeared that ankylosing spondylitis blood was characterized by a TCR beta motif of several highly homologous variants.

MiXCR, run by TCRdb on the 5' RACE reads, gives a single entry per CDR3 protein. The sample carries some 840,000 distinct CDR3 sequences, 10% to 15% recorded once. Their target antigens are unknown. Sample: blood, either unsorted or a sorted T cell fraction (not recorded which). The receptors derive from a male donor with ankylosing spondylitis.

In this sample, this clonotype turned up many times. This sequence joins TRBV5-1 and TRBJ2-2; TRBD1 matches 7 bases. V was clipped by 0 bases and J by 4 bases; unmatched bases: 6. The germline V gene has CDR1 SGHRS and CDR2 YFSETQ. This CDR3 spans 16 amino acids. CDR3 residues: CASSLEAGGLTGELFF. CDR3 nucleotides: TGCGCCAGCAGCTTGGAGGCAGGGGGTCTCACCGGGGAGCTGTTTTTT.

The chain recombines TRBV2 with TRBJ1-1; D is unclear. The CDR3 extends over 11 amino acids. Trimming took 7 bases from V and 7 from J, leaving 10 bases between them. Germline lookup yields CDR1 SNHLY and CDR2 FYNNEI. CDR3 DNA: TGTGCCAGCACCCAGACCGATGAAGCTTTCTTT. Translation gives CASTQTDEAFF.